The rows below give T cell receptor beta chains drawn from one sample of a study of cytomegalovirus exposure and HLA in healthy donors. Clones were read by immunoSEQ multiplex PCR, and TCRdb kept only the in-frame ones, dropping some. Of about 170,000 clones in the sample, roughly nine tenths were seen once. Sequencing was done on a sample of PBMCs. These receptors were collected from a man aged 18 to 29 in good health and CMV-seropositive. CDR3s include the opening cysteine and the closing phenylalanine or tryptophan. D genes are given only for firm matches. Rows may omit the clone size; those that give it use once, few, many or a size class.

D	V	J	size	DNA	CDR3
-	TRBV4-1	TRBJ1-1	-	TGCGCCAGCAGCCAAGCCGATTTGTTTACTAATGTTGGTGAAGCTTTCTTT	CASSQADLFTNVGEAFF
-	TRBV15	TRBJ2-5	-	TGTGCCACCAGTGCGATCGGGGAGACCCAGTACTTC	CATSAIGETQYF
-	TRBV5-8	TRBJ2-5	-	TGTGCCAGCAGCCCAAGGAGTAGAGAGACCCAGTACTTC	CASSPRSRETQYF
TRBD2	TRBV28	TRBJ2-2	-	TGTGCCAGCAGTTTAGGGATAGCGGGGATAAACACCGGGGAGCTGTTTTTT	CASSLGIAGINTGELFF
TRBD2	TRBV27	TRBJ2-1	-	TGTGCCAGCAGTTTCCTTTCCTTGACTAGCGGGACCAATGAGCAGTTCTTC	CASSFLSLTSGTNEQFF
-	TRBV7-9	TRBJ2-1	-	TGTGCCAGCAGCTTAGGTAGTCGTGAGCAGTTCTTC	CASSLGSREQFF
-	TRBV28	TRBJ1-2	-	TGTGCCAGCAGTTTATTTACAGGGAATGGCTACACCTTC	CASSLFTGNGYTF
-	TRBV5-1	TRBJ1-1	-	TGCGCCAGCAGTTACCAAACTCTGGACAGTTTAATGACTGAAGCTTTCTTT	CASSYQTLDSLMTEAFF
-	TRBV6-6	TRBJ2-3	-	TGTGCCAGCAGTTACGAGTCTGGTACGCAGTATTTT	CASSYESGTQYF
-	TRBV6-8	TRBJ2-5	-	TGTGCCAGCAGGTTGGCGAACAGAGAGACCCAGTACTTC	CASRLANRETQYF
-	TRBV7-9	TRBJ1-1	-	TGTGCCAGCAGCTTAGTAGTGAACACTGAAGCTTTCTTT	CASSLVVNTEAFF
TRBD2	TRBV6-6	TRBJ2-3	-	TGTGCCAGCAGGGTTTATAGCGGGAGAGGATTCGATACGCAGTATTTT	CASRVYSGRGFDTQYF
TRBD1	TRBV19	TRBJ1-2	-	TGTGCCAGTAGTATGGTATTTGGGACAGATGGCTACACCTTC	CASSMVFGTDGYTF
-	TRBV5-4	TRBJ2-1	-	TGTGCCAGCAGCTTGAGTAATGGGCCCGCTACCTACAATGAGCAGTTCTTC	CASSLSNGPATYNEQFF
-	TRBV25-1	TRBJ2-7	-	TGTGCCAGCAGTGGAGTATACGAGCAGTACTTC	CASSGVYEQYF
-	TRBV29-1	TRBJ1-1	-	TGCAGCGTTGGCTTCGTAGGAGGAGCTTTCTTT	CSVGFVGGAFF
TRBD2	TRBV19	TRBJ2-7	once	TGTGCCAGTAGTTATAGGTTCACTAGCGGGGGCCAGCCCAACGAGCAGTACTTC	CASSYRFTSGGQPNEQYF
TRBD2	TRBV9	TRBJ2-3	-	TGTGCCAGCAGCGGGGCCGGGACTAAGCAGTATTTT	CASSGAGTKQYF
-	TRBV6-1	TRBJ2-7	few	TGTGCCAGCAGTGAATTTCGCAGGGCAACCTACGAGCAGTACTTC	CASSEFRRATYEQYF
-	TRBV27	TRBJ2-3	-	TGTGCCAGCAGCCGTCCCTCAGATACGCAGTATTTT	CASSRPSDTQYF
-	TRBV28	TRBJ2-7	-	TGTGCCAGCAGTTTCGGCGAGCAGTACTTC	CASSFGEQYF
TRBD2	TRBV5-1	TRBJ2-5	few	TGCGCCAGCAGACCCGGACTAGCGCAAATTTCCCAAGAGACCCAGTACTTC	CASRPGLAQISQETQYF
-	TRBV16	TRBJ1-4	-	TGTGCCAGCAGCAGGTACCAGGAAAGACTGTTTTTT	CASSRYQERLFF
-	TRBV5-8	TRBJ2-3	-	TGTGCCAGCAGCTTGCCGGGGAGCACAGATACGCAGTATTTT	CASSLPGSTDTQYF
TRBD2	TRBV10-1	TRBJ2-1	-	TGCGCCAGCAGCTCTAGCGGGAGTTATGAGCAGTTCTTC	CASSSSGSYEQFF
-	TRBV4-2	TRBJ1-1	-	TGTGCCAGCAGGCGGGGGGGAGACACTGAAGCTTTCTTT	CASRRGGDTEAFF
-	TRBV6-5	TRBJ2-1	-	TGTGCCAGCAGTTACTCGCGGCGGGCCCCCTACAATGAGCAGTTCTTC	CASSYSRRAPYNEQFF
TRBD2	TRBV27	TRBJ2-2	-	TGTGCCAGCAGTTTTCGAGTTCTTAGCGGGAGTCCAAACACCGGGGAGCTGTTTTTT	CASSFRVLSGSPNTGELFF
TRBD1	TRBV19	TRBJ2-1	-	TGTGCCAGTAGCCTAACGATCGGGACAGGGGTGATCAATGAGCAGTTCTTC	CASSLTIGTGVINEQFF
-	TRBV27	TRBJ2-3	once	TGTGCCAGCAGTTTAAACTCAGATACGCAGTATTTT	CASSLNSDTQYF
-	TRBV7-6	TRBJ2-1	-	TGTGCCAGCAGCTTATCAGGGGAGGGGACATGGGAGCAGTTCTTC	CASSLSGEGTWEQFF
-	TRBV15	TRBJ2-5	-	TGTGCCACCAGCAGAATAGCAGGGCCCCAAGAGACCCAGTACTTC	CATSRIAGPQETQYF
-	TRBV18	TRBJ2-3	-	TGTGCCAGCTCATCCACTACTAGCACAGATACGCAGTATTTT	CASSSTTSTDTQYF
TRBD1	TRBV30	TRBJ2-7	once	TGTGCCTGGGGCCGGGACAGCTCCTACGAGCAGTACTTC	CAWGRDSSYEQYF
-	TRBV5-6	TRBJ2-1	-	TGTGCCAGCAGCTTAGGGAGTACCTACAATGAGCAGTTCTTC	CASSLGSTYNEQFF
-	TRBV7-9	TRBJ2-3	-	TGTGCCAGCAGCTTATCCCACACAGATACGCAGTATTTT	CASSLSHTDTQYF
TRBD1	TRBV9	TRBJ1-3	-	TGTGCCAGCAGCGTGGACACAGGGGAAAACACCATATATTTT	CASSVDTGENTIYF
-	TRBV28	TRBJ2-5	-	TGTGCCAGCAACCGGGCGGCGGGGGAGACCCAGTACTTC	CASNRAAGETQYF
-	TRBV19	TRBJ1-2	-	TGTGCCAGTGGGCTCACGGGGGGCTACACCTTC	CASGLTGGYTF
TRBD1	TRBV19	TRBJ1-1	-	TGTGCCAGTAGCGGGACAGGGGGCTGGAACACTGAAGCTTTCTTT	CASSGTGGWNTEAFF
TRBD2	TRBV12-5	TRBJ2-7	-	TGTGCTAGACTAAGAGAGCCCAAGCGGGGATGGCAAACCAGCTACGAGCAGTACTTC	CARLREPKRGWQTSYEQYF
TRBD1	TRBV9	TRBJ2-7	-	TGTGCCAGCAGCGTAGCCGGAGGGACAGGGGGCCCCTACGAGCAGTACTTC	CASSVAGGTGGPYEQYF